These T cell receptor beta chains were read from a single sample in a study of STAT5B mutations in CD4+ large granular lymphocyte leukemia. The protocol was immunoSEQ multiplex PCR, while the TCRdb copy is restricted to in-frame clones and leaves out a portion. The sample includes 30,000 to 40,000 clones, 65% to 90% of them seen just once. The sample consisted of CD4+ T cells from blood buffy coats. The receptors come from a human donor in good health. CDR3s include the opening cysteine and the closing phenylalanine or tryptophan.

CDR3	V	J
CSVEPTAGRPFTEAFF	TRBV29-1	TRBJ1-1
CASERVRGEQYF	TRBV7-2	TRBJ2-7
CAWSRDSGGSQPQHF	TRBV30	TRBJ1-5
CASSLRDRGDTEAFF	TRBV9	TRBJ1-1
CASSQASGGSETDTQYF	TRBV4-2	TRBJ2-3
CASSLSTSGGRHTGELFF	TRBV7-3	TRBJ2-2
CAWSFTRAEGYTF	TRBV30	TRBJ1-2
CASSPGLVKGEQYF	TRBV5-1	TRBJ2-7
CASSRRGGSPAANEKLFF	TRBV5-1	TRBJ1-4
CASSFLLGHSNTEAFF	TRBV7-3	TRBJ1-1
CASSEQGGALNTEAFF	TRBV6-1	TRBJ1-1
CTSSQYPGTSGGRADTQYF	TRBV1	TRBJ2-3
CASSSLQGLAGAREQFF	TRBV9	TRBJ2-1
CASSYQASFHEQYF	TRBV18	TRBJ2-7
CSATDGNTIYF	TRBV20-1	TRBJ1-3
CASSHSGLGNSPLHF	TRBV4-3	TRBJ1-6
CASSQDLGAAYTGNTIYF	TRBV4-2	TRBJ1-3
CASSSRGVSQYF	TRBV6-5	TRBJ2-3
CASSVSQGEETQYF	TRBV9	TRBJ2-5
CASSLGGYQETQYF	TRBV5-4	TRBJ2-5
CTSSMSRQGDQPQHF	TRBV1	TRBJ1-5
CASGPPRDYGYTF	TRBV12-5	TRBJ1-2
CASSRELPWGEQFF	TRBV27	TRBJ2-1
CASSTPTGWNSPLHF	TRBV27	TRBJ1-6
CAGGVGWPQHF	TRBV19	TRBJ1-5
CASSQGFYEQYF	TRBV6-5	TRBJ2-7
CASSISGGTYEQYF	TRBV19	TRBJ2-7
CSAREEETQYF	TRBV20-1	TRBJ2-5
CASSAGGQGFEKLFF	TRBV9	TRBJ1-4
CASSGPGQGTSGYTF	TRBV19	TRBJ1-2
CASSPLAGSTDTQYF	TRBV7-2	TRBJ2-3
CASSLRGRGGSYEQYF	TRBV27	TRBJ2-7
CASSRQGAGEAFF	TRBV7-2	TRBJ1-1
CASSLSSPLLGAGMNTEAFF	TRBV13	TRBJ1-1
CASSESTDYGYTF	TRBV10-1	TRBJ1-2
CASSVGSSGGPFQETQYF	TRBV9	TRBJ2-5
CASSVAEGGLADTGELFF	TRBV9	TRBJ2-2
CASSLAGGYTIYF	TRBV7-2	TRBJ1-3
CASGREFQETQYF	TRBV12-5	TRBJ2-5
CSVESRGGTYEQYF	TRBV29-1	TRBJ2-7